One sample yielded the 27 T cell receptor beta chains listed below, sequenced in a study of cytomegalovirus exposure and HLA in healthy donors. The PCR was carried out with 60 Vbeta primers and 13 Jbeta primers. Sequenced by immunoSEQ multiplex PCR; TCRdb stores in-frame clones only, minus some. This sample carries 220,000 or so clones, 75% of them seen once, and the ten largest clones take 1.8%. The sequencing sample was made of PBMCs. Every receptor here comes from a woman aged 25 to 39 in good health and CMV-seronegative.

Concerning this clone itself: The junction and the germline gene differ at one end; a read error may be behind it. Other DNA sequences from this sample encode an identical CDR3 as well. DNA for the CDR3: TGTTCCAGCAGCTTGGGAGGGCGGGGCTACACCTTC. It encodes CSSSLGGRGYTF. V and J are TRBV7-9 and TRBJ1-2, with unresolved D. This CDR3 comprises 12 residues. Germline V gives CDR1 SEHNR, CDR2 FQNEAQ (reference sequence).

With regard to this clone: Other DNA sequences from this sample encode an identical CDR3 as well. The V gene is TRBV5-1, the J gene TRBJ2-5; the match to TRBD1 covers 9 bases. Germline lookup yields CDR1 SGHRS and CDR2 YFSETQ. This CDR3 region has 14 residues. J gave up 2 bases and V 2 bases, and 1 base lay outside the gene matches. The CDR3 spells CASSLGQGQETQYF. The CDR3 nucleotides read TGCGCCAGCAGCTTAGGACAGGGGCAAGAGACCCAGTACTTC. The entire variable domain, with the rest obtained from reference TRBV5-1 and TRBJ2-5, is as follows: KAGVTQTPRYLIKTRGQQVTLSCSPISGHRSVSWYQQTPGQGLQFLFEYFSETQRNKGNFPGRFSGRQFSNSRSEMNVSTLELGDSALYLCASSLGQGQETQYFGPGTRLLVL.

About this clone: Germline and junction disagree at one end, which may indicate a read error. The chain joins TRBV18 to TRBJ1-2; D is unresolved. In germline, CDR1 is KGHSH, CDR2 LQKENI. The CDR3 covers 13 residues. CDR3 in DNA: TGTGCCAGCTCACCAACACCTAACTATGACTACACCTTC. Translated, it gives CASSPTPNYDYTF.

The chain uses TRBV14 and TRBJ2-5; perhaps TRBD1 as D (6 bases). CDR3 length: 14 amino acids. Germline CDR1 is SGHDN and CDR2 is FVKESK. V was trimmed by 1 base and J by 5 bases, leaving 11 bases between them. Here the CDR3 reads CASSQVRGGETQYF. CDR3 DNA: TGTGCCAGCAGCCAAGTCAGGGGTGGTGAGACCCAGTACTTC.

V and J are TRBV10-2 and TRBJ2-3; 8 nucleotides line up with TRBD2. Trimming at V came to 6 bases and at J to 5 bases, leaving 13 bases not matched to a gene. CDR1 and CDR2 (germline): WSHSY, SAAADI. The CDR3 runs 16 residues. The CDR3 sequence: CASRTQRGPWEDTQYF. The CDR3 DNA follows: TGCGCCAGCAGGACCCAGCGGGGGCCCTGGGAAGATACGCAGTATTTT.

The chain carries TRBV6-1 and TRBJ1-4, with D perhaps matching TRBD1 (6 bases). V was cut by 6 bases and J by 3 bases, with 11 bases left in between. CDR1 is MNHNS, CDR2 SASEGT, per germline. The CDR3 runs 14 residues. The CDR3 nucleotides are TGTGCCAGCAGGAGGGGGTCGTCTAATGAAAAACTGTTTTTT. Protein product: CASRRGSSNEKLFF.

This clone was detected once. The V and J genes are TRBV5-1 and TRBJ1-5; D unresolved. The CDR3 spans 13 residues. Germline lookup yields CDR1 SGHRS and CDR2 YFSETQ. V was cut by 0 bases and J by 7 bases, with 8 bases left in between. The CDR3 DNA reads TGCGCCAGCAGCTTGGCGACGGGGCAGCCCCAGCATTTT. As protein: CASSLATGQPQHF.

V usage is TRBV7-9 and J usage is TRBJ1-1; D is ambiguous. This CDR3 is built from 14 residues. The germline CDR1 and CDR2 sequences are SEHNR and FQNEAQ (reference sequence). CDR3 protein: CSGDQSRSHTEAFF. CDR3 nucleotide sequence: TGTTCCGGAGATCAATCCCGCAGCCACACTGAAGCTTTCTTT.

This clone was detected once. The gene calls are TRBV7-8 and TRBJ2-1; 7 bases line up with TRBD1. V was clipped by 5 bases and J by 4 bases; unmatched bases: 5. CDR3 length equals 14 residues. The germline V gene has CDR1 SGHVS and CDR2 FQNEAQ. This chain's CDR3 is CASSPGTDYNEQFF. Written as DNA, the CDR3 is TGTGCCAGCAGCCCAGGGACAGATTACAATGAGCAGTTCTTC. Complete variable domain (other parts from reference TRBV7-8 and TRBJ2-1): GAGVSQSPRYKVAKRGQDVALRCDPISGHVSLFWYQQALGQGPEFLTYFQNEAQLDKSGLPSDRFFAERPEGSVSTLKIQRTQQEDSAVYLCASSPGTDYNEQFFGPGTRLTVL.

The rearrangement joins TRBV5-1 to TRBJ2-1; 8 positions match TRBD1. The CDR3 covers 12 residues. Germline loops: CDR1 SGHRS, CDR2 YFSETQ. The trim removed 6 bases at V and 6 bases at J, leaving 2 bases unmatched. Written as DNA, the CDR3 is TGCGCCAGCAACCAGGGGGCCAATGAGCAGTTCTTC. It yields the protein CASNQGANEQFF.

The rearrangement uses TRBV5-8 and TRBJ1-4; TRBD1 might be the D (5 bases). V lost 6 bases and J lost 11, with 20 bases in between. From germline, CDR1 is SGHTS and CDR2 YDEGEE. The CDR3 consists of 14 residues. The CDR3 here is CASTLREGLGKLFF. The CDR3 DNA follows: TGTGCCAGCACCCTCAGGGAGGGCCTCGGTAAACTGTTTTTT.

V and J are TRBV6-1 and TRBJ2-5, with D possibly TRBD2 on 6 matching bases. The V end was cut by 0 bases, the J end by 7 bases, with 21 bases between. This CDR3 region has 17 residues. CDR1 and CDR2 from the germline V gene are MNHNS and SASEGT. The CDR3 nucleotides read TGTGCCAGCAGTGAAGCGCCGCGGTGGGGGGTATTCGCGACCCAGTACTTC. Protein sequence: CASSEAPRWGVFATQYF.

The chain employs TRBV5-1 and TRBJ1-5, with TRBD1 matching over 8 bases. After removal of 3 bases from V and 0 bases from J, the junction contained 2 bases not matched to a gene. Germline CDR1 is SGHRS and CDR2 is YFSETQ. The CDR3 loop spans 15 amino acids. In DNA form, the CDR3 reads TGCGCCAGCAGCTCGACAGGGGATAGCAATCAGCCCCAGCATTTT. Its translation: CASSSTGDSNQPQHF. Variable domain in full (rest from reference TRBV5-1 and TRBJ1-5): KAGVTQTPRYLIKTRGQQVTLSCSPISGHRSVSWYQQTPGQGLQFLFEYFSETQRNKGNFPGRFSGRQFSNSRSEMNVSTLELGDSALYLCASSSTGDSNQPQHFGDGTRLSIL.

The chain is built from TRBV7-6 and TRBJ2-3; maybe TRBD2 (7 bases). The CDR3 runs to 15 residues. The germline gives CDR1 SGHVS, CDR2 FNYEAQ. The ends were cut back, 0 bases at V and 3 bases at J, with 10 bases in the middle. The CDR3, as DNA: TGTGCCAGCAGCTTAGCGGGGGGGCCGACAGATACGCAGTATTTT. Translated, it gives CASSLAGGPTDTQYF.

This clone was counted between two and nine times. V gene TRBV7-9 combines with J gene TRBJ1-2; no clear D gene. Trimming removed 6 bases at V and 2 bases at J, with 13 bases between. The CDR3 extends over 14 amino acids. In germline, CDR1 is SEHNR, CDR2 FQNEAQ (reference sequence). CDR3 coding DNA: TGTGCCAGCAGTATCGTGTCCGGGAACTATGGCTACACCTTC. Protein sequence: CASSIVSGNYGYTF.

J is TRBJ2-2 and V is TRBV4-2; D is unclear. The CDR3 is 15 residues long. The germline gives CDR1 LGHNA, CDR2 YNFKEQ. V gave up 3 bases and J gave up 9 bases, with 17 bases separating them. DNA of the CDR3: TGTGCCAGCAGCCAGGATACTAACGGCGGCCGGGAGCTGTTTTTT. Its translation: CASSQDTNGGRELFF.

In this sample, this clone turned up once. The chain combines TRBV10-2 with TRBJ2-3; D is unresolved. Trimming removed 0 bases from V and 0 bases from J, with 13 bases in between. The CDR3 totals 17 residues. Germline V gene data show CDR1 as WSHSY and CDR2 as SAAADI. The CDR3 region is CASSESMPATSTDTQYF. For the CDR3, the DNA is TGCGCCAGCAGTGAGTCGATGCCAGCGACTAGCACAGATACGCAGTATTTT.

The chain recombines TRBV9 with TRBJ1-2; maybe TRBD1 (5 bases). V was shortened by 3 bases and J by 2 bases, with 14 bases between the two germline ends. This CDR3 contains 15 residues. Germline lookup yields CDR1 SGDLS and CDR2 YYNGEE. CDR3 DNA: TGTGCCAGCAGCGCCAGTCAGACAGTGAACTATGGCTACACCTTC. Protein product: CASSASQTVNYGYTF.

V gene TRBV25-1 combines with J gene TRBJ2-5; D is undetermined. This CDR3 is built from 15 residues. Germline lookup yields CDR1 MGHDK and CDR2 SYGVNS. Trimming removed 7 bases from V and 1 base from J, with 16 bases in between. The CDR3 protein is CASTVLSKSQETQYF. For the CDR3, the DNA is TGTGCCAGCACGGTGTTGAGCAAATCCCAAGAGACCCAGTACTTC.

The V call is TRBV7-3, the J call TRBJ2-2, with 9 positions matching TRBD1. CDR1 SGHTA and CDR2 FQGTGA come from the germline V gene. The CDR3 loop spans 14 amino acids. The trim removed 7 bases at V and 5 bases at J, leaving 5 bases unmatched. In DNA, the CDR3 is TGTGCCAGCAAGGACAGGGGTTTTACCGGGGAGCTGTTTTTT. Its translation: CASKDRGFTGELFF.

V usage is TRBV7-3 and J usage is TRBJ2-7; TRBD2 agrees at 14 bases. Germline V lookup: CDR1 SGHTA, CDR2 FQGTGA. J gave up 0 bases and V 7 bases, and 14 bases lay outside the gene matches. This CDR3 is built from 19 residues. The chain's CDR3 is CASIRSGTSGGYSSYEQYF. CDR3 DNA sequence: TGTGCCAGCATCCGTTCCGGGACTAGCGGGGGTTACAGCTCCTACGAGCAGTACTTC.

The V call is TRBV19, the J call TRBJ1-3; D is perhaps TRBD1 (5 bases). The CDR3 spans 21 residues. CDR1 is LNHDA, CDR2 SQIVND, per germline (reference sequence). The V gene lost 2 bases and the J gene lost 0 bases, with 26 bases spanning the gap. CDR3: CASSISRGGDGTYLSGNTIYF. CDR3 bases: TGTGCCAGTAGTATAAGTCGTGGCGGGGACGGCACCTACCTCTCTGGAAACACCATATATTTT.

This rearrangement joins TRBV5-1 to TRBJ2-5, with D possibly being TRBD2 (5 bases). The V end was cut by 4 bases, the J end by 8 bases, with 15 bases between. Germline CDR1 is SGHRS and CDR2 is YFSETQ. The CDR3 runs 13 residues. Written as DNA, the CDR3 is TGCGCCAGCAGCCCGGCGGCCGGGGATACCCAGTACTTC. Its translation: CASSPAAGDTQYF.

This clone was counted a few times. V is TRBV4-1 and J is TRBJ1-4; D not resolved. Per germline, CDR1 MGHRA and CDR2 YSYEKL. The CDR3 totals 15 residues. Trimming pared 3 bases from V and 0 bases from J, leaving 8 bases between. The CDR3 loop reads CASSQIQATNEKLFF. CDR3 in DNA: TGCGCCAGCAGCCAGATCCAGGCAACTAATGAAAAACTGTTTTTT.

This chain connects TRBV5-6 to TRBJ2-5; 11 positions match TRBD2. The length of the CDR3 is 16 residues. CDR1 is SGHDT, CDR2 YYEEEE, per germline. Germline trimming cut 1 base from V and 5 bases from J; bases unmatched to any gene: 7. The CDR3 DNA reads TGTGCCAGCAGCTTGTTTTGGACTAGCGGGCGGGAGACCCAGTACTTC. Encoded protein: CASSLFWTSGRETQYF.

Comments on this clone: Other DNA sequences in the sample encode the same CDR3. The chain carries TRBV7-2 and TRBJ1-6, with D possibly being TRBD1 (6 bases). Germline-derived CDR1 and CDR2 are SGHTA and FQGNSA. The CDR3 contains 16 residues. The V and J ends lost 2 bases and 5 bases respectively, with 13 bases between them. CDR3 DNA: TGTGCCAGCAGCTTAAGGTCTCAGGGGAATAATTCACCCCTCCACTTT. This encodes CASSLRSQGNNSPLHF.

As to this clone: At one of its ends the junction is not consistent with the germline gene, which may arise from a read error. The J gene is TRBJ2-1, the V gene TRBV25-1; D may be TRBD1 (6 bases). The CDR3 has 17 residues. The germline gives CDR1 MGHDK, CDR2 SYGVNS. The CDR3 sequence is CASSEYKGGPSDNEQFF. The CDR3 bases are TGTGCCAGCAGTGAATATAAAGGGGGACCCTCCGACAATGAGCAGTTCTTC.